This T cell receptor (beta chain) was observed in a study of blood T cell repertoires in COVID-19. Study-level background: Samples taken during acute and convalescent COVID-19 were collected in the United States, Italy and Spain.

Germline V gene lookup returns CDR1 KGHDR and CDR2 SFDVKD. Unmatched junction bases numbered 5, after V lost 3 bases and J lost 2 bases. The CDR3 totals 17 residues. The protocol was immunoSEQ multiplex PCR, while the TCRdb copy is restricted to in-frame clones and leaves out a portion. The sample records about 34,000 clones, 81% being singletons. The sample was peripheral blood. This TCR came from a man between 65 and 85 years old with COVID-19, enrolled during active disease. The chain employs TRBV24-1 and TRBJ2-1; 11 nucleotides align to TRBD2. For the CDR3, the DNA is TGTGCCACCAGTGATACTAGCGGGAGTCGCGCCTACAATGAGCAGTTCTTC. Translation gives CATSDTSGSRAYNEQFF.